This T cell receptor (beta chain) comes out of a study of blood T cell repertoires in COVID-19 (TCRdb year 2020). Study-wide context: Samples covering the acute and convalescent phases of COVID-19 were provided by collaborators in the United States, Italy and Spain. The prospective study material was composed of cDNA or gDNA derived from T cells, B-cell-depleted T cells, or PBMCs. The dataset comprised deeply sampled blood TCRbeta repertoires from subjects exposed to, actively infected with, or recovered from COVID-19. The repertoires were released in a freely available public database intended as a resource for research on the immune response to SARS-CoV-2. The samples were drawn from two sources: the first 160 participants of the ongoing ImmuneRACE study, and some 1,300 subjects contributed by 6 global collaborators. Nearly every sample came with metadata listing a de-identified subject ID, COVID-19 status, age in years and sex. HLA class I and class II types, where available, came from metadata supplied by the sample provider rather than from assay-based typing.

The immunoSEQ Assay, a bias-controlled multiplex PCR, was used to amplify TCRbeta CDR3 regions from genomic DNA. In the paper's pipeline: Within the assay, amplification of reference gene primers was used to estimate how many nucleated cells each sample contained. To quantify the absolute abundance of each unique TCRbeta CDR3 rearrangement, sequence reads were collapsed and filtered. Productive Simpson clonality was computed per sample as the square root of Simpson's diversity index over productive rearrangements. TCRdb carries this immuneACCESS record with in-frame sequences only. Its versions omit some clonotypes, under half of them owing to an unresolved V gene in the studies checked, with the rest unexplained. V, J and clone size are taken as reported in that table, and D and trimming were inferred from the DNA itself. This sample lists roughly 100,000 clones; about 75% were detected once. The biggest ten clones account for about 10% of the sample.

Collaborating institutions collected whole blood in K2EDTA tubes following their own protocols. For TCRbeta analysis, collaborator samples were shipped as frozen whole blood, as isolated PBMCs, or as DNA extracted from either sample type. At the junction V is shortened by 3 bases and J by 2 bases; bases outside the gene matches: 1. Inclusive of the bounding cysteine and phenylalanine, the CDR3 is 15 residues long. Just CDR3 DNA is preserved here, 45 bases in frame from base 1. The CDR1 and CDR2 encoded by the germline V gene are SGHRS and YFSETQ. To note about this clone: Its antigen specificity is not known. No base-level quality is on record; no much larger clone is a single base apart.

Findings and caveats that apply to the study as a whole: The amount of clinical and demographic metadata varied by source and participant and was provided uncurated.

The sequence was obtained from a woman over 75 with acute or convalescent COVID-19. Specimen: peripheral blood. The rearranged chain carries TRBV5-1 and TRBJ2-3; TRBD2 fits 12 bases in the junction. The nucleotide sequence is given as TGCGCCAGCAGCTCTAGCGGGGGGGACACAGATACGCAGTATTTT. It specifies CASSSSGGDTDTQYF.